Each of the 10 T cell receptor beta chains below was sequenced from the same sample in a study of T cell repertoires in cytomegalovirus infection. The antigens for these receptors are not known. TCRdb reprocessed the reads via MiXCR and lists one record per CDR3 protein. The sample holds about a million distinct CDR3 sequences, approximately 31% seen once. Specimen: cultured CD8+ T cells from PBMCs, collected from culture after CMV antigen stimulation. The receptors come from a human donor in good health (CMV status not recorded). Some clones in this sample may be carry-over from other donors' samples.

The DNA of the CDR3 is TGTGCCAGCACCGGGACAGGGGCCGCGTATGGCTACACCTTC. It specifies CASTGTGAAYGYTF. The rearrangement links TRBV12-3 or TRBV12-4 to TRBJ1-2; TRBD1 matches at 10 bases. The V gene end was trimmed by 7 bases and the J gene end by 5 bases; junction bases not matched to a gene: 7. The CDR3 totals 14 residues.

V is TRBV7-6 and J is TRBJ2-6; D is uncertain. CDR1 and CDR2 from the germline V gene are SGHVS and FNYEAQ. The CDR3 covers 15 residues. V was clipped by 4 bases and J by 2 bases, with 9 bases between them. The chain's CDR3 is CASSSKGTGANVLTF. CDR3 bases: TGTGCCAGCAGCTCTAAGGGTACTGGGGCCAACGTCCTGACTTTC.

This chain joins TRBV28 and TRBJ1-5, with D perhaps TRBD1 (5 bases). This CDR3 region has 18 residues. The germline V gene encodes CDR1 MDHEN and CDR2 SYDVKM. V was cut by 2 bases and J by 0 bases, with 17 bases left in between. CDR3 in DNA: TGTGCCAGCAGTTTAGAGGCAGGGAATTTCTATAGCAATCAGCCCCAGCATTTT. Protein product: CASSLEAGNFYSNQPQHF.

The genes are TRBV6-8 and TRBJ2-1; D possibly corresponds to TRBD2 (6 bases). The ends were cut back, 0 bases at V and 8 bases at J, with 14 bases in the middle. The CDR3 spans 15 residues. Germline lookup yields CDR1 MNHGY and CDR2 SAAAGT. For the CDR3, the DNA is TGTGCCAGCAGTTACTCTAGGCTTAGCGGCGATGAGCAGTTCTTC. It specifies CASSYSRLSGDEQFF.

This chain connects TRBV4-3 to TRBJ1-4, with a possible D match to TRBD1 (5 bases). CDR1 LGHNA and CDR2 YSLEER come from the germline V gene. V was shortened by 2 bases and J by 6 bases, with 13 bases between the two germline ends. The CDR3 length is 15 residues. The CDR3 is CASSQTQGEDEKLFF. The CDR3 DNA is TGCGCCAGCAGCCAAACGCAGGGAGAAGATGAAAAACTGTTTTTT.

This clonotype was counted a few times. The chain couples TRBV27 to TRBJ1-1, with 7 bases that match TRBD1. The CDR3 has 17 amino acids. J was trimmed by 1 base and V by 7 bases; bases with no gene match: 15. The germline V gene encodes CDR1 MNHEY and CDR2 SMNVEV (reference sequence). The CDR3 is CASTRAYRQGKNTEAFF. In DNA, the CDR3 is TGTGCCAGCACGCGGGCCTACCGACAGGGAAAGAACACTGAAGCTTTCTTT.

This clonotype was detected a few times. The V and J genes are TRBV20-1 and TRBJ2-7; D is possibly TRBD2 (6 bases). Germline assignment: CDR1 DFQATT and CDR2 SNEGSKA (reference sequence). Trimming cost V 3 bases and J 6 bases, with 9 bases left between them. The CDR3 sequence is 11 residues long. CDR3 loop: CSASGGGEQYV. DNA of the CDR3: TGCAGTGCTAGCGGGGGTGGCGAGCAGTACGTC.

This rearrangement joins TRBV12-3 or TRBV12-4 to TRBJ2-5; 11 bases are a match to TRBD1. This CDR3 comprises 15 residues. V lost 5 bases, J lost 5 bases, and 7 bases stayed unmatched. CDR3 sequence reads: CASSDRDRGEETQYF. The CDR3 bases are TGTGCCAGCAGTGACCGGGACAGGGGGGAGGAGACCCAGTACTTC.

This clonotype was seen a few times. This sequence joins TRBV4-1 and TRBJ2-3; D is undetermined. There are 15 residues in the CDR3. Trimming took off 4 bases at V and 2 bases at J, with 13 bases between the two ends. The germline V gene encodes CDR1 MGHRA and CDR2 YSYEKL. CDR3 bases: TGCGCCAGCAGCCGCACATTCAGCCCCACAGATACGCAGTATTTT. This codes for CASSRTFSPTDTQYF.

The chain is built from TRBV15 and TRBJ1-2, with 8 bases fitting TRBD1. CDR1 is LNHNV, CDR2 YYDKDF, per germline (reference sequence). This CDR3 region has 13 residues. The ends lost 5 bases at V and 5 bases at J; junction bases unmatched: 4. The CDR3 is CATSPHRGYGYTF. The CDR3 DNA follows: TGTGCCACCAGCCCCCACAGGGGGTATGGCTACACCTTC.